The next 20 T cell receptor beta chains were all read from a single sample in a study of blood T cell repertoires in COVID-19. Only in-frame clones appear in the TCRdb table, and some are missing; sequencing was by immunoSEQ multiplex PCR. The data show 86,000 or so clones, roughly 96% seen once. The sequenced sample consisted of peripheral blood. The receptor set was obtained from a human donor with active COVID-19. The donor label of this sample is uncertain.

Of note for this clone: The same CDR3 can be traced to other DNA sequences in this sample. CDR3 amino acids: CASSLGGGTEAFF. CDR3 nucleotides: TGTGCCAGCAGTTTAGGGGGAGGCACTGAAGCTTTCTTT. This chain uses TRBV12-3 or TRBV12-4 with TRBJ1-1; no clear D gene. This CDR3 contains 13 residues. V shed 1 base and J shed 4 bases, with 7 bases lying between them.

The chain employs TRBV11-2 and TRBJ1-4; tentatively, D is TRBD1 (6 bases). Germline V gene data show CDR1 as SGHAT and CDR2 as FQNNGV. Trimming stripped 1 base from V and 4 bases from J, with 13 bases between. The CDR3 runs to 16 residues. The CDR3 protein is CASSLGTGTRNEKLFF. In nucleotides, the CDR3 is TGTGCCAGCAGCTTAGGAACAGGGACACGTAATGAAAAACTGTTTTTT.

This chain connects TRBV7-2 to TRBJ2-3, with 7 nucleotides matching TRBD2. The ends lost 8 bases at V and 5 bases at J; junction bases unmatched: 7. CDR1 and CDR2 (germline): SGHTA, FQGNSA. This CDR3 is built from 13 residues. The CDR3 protein is CASCRGGQDTQYF. In nucleotides, the CDR3 is TGTGCCAGCTGTCGGGGAGGGCAAGATACGCAGTATTTT.

J is TRBJ2-1 and V is TRBV2; possibly TRBD1 for D (7 bases). The CDR3 has 16 amino acids. Trimming removed 4 bases at V and 3 bases at J, with 16 bases between. The V gene's germline CDR1 is SNHLY and CDR2 FYNNEI. The CDR3 loop is CASSGRSRGVYNEQFF. In nucleotides, the CDR3 is TGTGCCAGCAGTGGTCGTAGCAGGGGGGTCTACAATGAGCAGTTCTTC.

The chain has TRBV4-3 and TRBJ2-1; the match to TRBD2 covers 10 bases. Germline CDR1 is LGHNA and CDR2 is YSLEER. The CDR3 is 17 amino acids. V lost 0 bases and J lost 8; bases outside the gene matches: 10. The CDR3 loop is CASSQDWLASGSDEQFF. In nucleotides, the CDR3 is TGCGCCAGCAGCCAAGACTGGTTGGCTAGCGGGAGTGATGAGCAGTTCTTC.

This clone showed up just once. The rearrangement joins TRBV5-1 to TRBJ2-7; 7 nucleotides match TRBD1. CDR1 SGHRS and CDR2 YFSETQ come from the germline V gene. V was pared by 0 bases and J by 3 bases, with 3 bases of the junction left unmatched. This CDR3 has 14 residues. DNA for the CDR3: TGCGCCAGCAGCTTGGGGGACAGCCTCTACGAGCAGTACTTC. Translation: CASSLGDSLYEQYF.

The J gene is TRBJ2-7, the V gene TRBV7-2; weak D call: TRBD1 (7 bases). Trimming stripped 2 bases from V and 2 bases from J, with 13 bases between. Looked up from germline, CDR1 is SGHTA and CDR2 is FQGNSA. The length of the CDR3 is 15 residues. CDR3: CASSLNGGGAYEQYF. CDR3 in DNA: TGTGCCAGCAGCTTAAATGGAGGGGGCGCCTACGAGCAGTACTTC.

The CDR3 here is CASSIDRGNYGYTF. In DNA form, the CDR3 reads TGTGCCAGTAGTATAGATAGGGGAAACTATGGCTACACCTTC. The chain is built from TRBV19 and TRBJ1-2; perhaps TRBD1 as D (5 bases). V was shortened by 0 bases and J by 2 bases, with 7 bases between the two germline ends. From germline, CDR1 is LNHDA and CDR2 SQIVND (reference sequence). There are 14 residues in the CDR3.

V is TRBV6-5 and J is TRBJ2-7; tentatively, D is TRBD1 (5 bases). CDR3 length: 14 residues. Per the germline V gene, CDR1 is MNHEY and CDR2 is SVGAGI. The ends were cut back, 4 bases at V and 1 base at J, with 11 bases in the middle. The CDR3 coding sequence is TGTGCCAGCAGTTTTAGGGGTTTATCCTACGAGCAGTACTTC. Its protein product is CASSFRGLSYEQYF.

This rearrangement joins TRBV12-3 or TRBV12-4 to TRBJ1-6; tentative D call: TRBD1 (5 bases). The germline V and J ends were trimmed by 1 base and 9 bases, with 7 bases remaining between them. This CDR3 comprises 13 residues. CDR3 in amino acids: CASSLGQSSPLHF. The DNA of the CDR3 is TGTGCCAGCAGTTTAGGACAGAGTTCACCCCTCCACTTT.

This chain links TRBV7-9 with TRBJ1-5; a weak D match, TRBD1 (5 bases). The V gene's germline CDR1 is SEHNR and CDR2 FQNEAQ (reference sequence). Trimming shortened V by 6 bases and J by 5 bases, and 8 bases separated the two germline ends. The CDR3 runs 12 residues. DNA for the CDR3: TGTGCCAGCAGTGGGGCCTATCAGCCCCAGCATTTT. Translation: CASSGAYQPQHF.

The chain employs TRBV11-2 and TRBJ2-7; no reliable D call. Per the germline V gene, CDR1 is SGHAT and CDR2 is FQNNGV. The CDR3 consists of 13 residues. V dropped 5 bases and J dropped 1 base, with 9 bases sitting between them. The CDR3 DNA reads as TGTGCCAGCAGCCCCTGGAGATCCTACGAGCAGTACTTC. Amino acid sequence: CASSPWRSYEQYF.

The rearrangement links TRBV19 to TRBJ2-1; 12 bases are a match to TRBD2. V shed 5 bases and J 4 bases; nucleotides not matched to a gene: 12. CDR1 is LNHDA and CDR2 is SQIVND in the germline V gene (reference sequence). The CDR3 covers 18 residues. For the CDR3, the DNA is TGTGCCAGTAGTCCTGGGCTAGCGGGGGGGCGGGCTTACAATGAGCAGTTCTTC. It translates to CASSPGLAGGRAYNEQFF. Full variable domain (rest looked up from reference TRBV19 and TRBJ2-1): DGGITQSPKYLFRKEGQNVTLSCEQNLNHDAMYWYRQDPGQGLRLIYYSQIVNDFQKGDIAEGYSVSREKKESFPLTVTSAQKNPTAFYLCASSPGLAGGRAYNEQFFGPGTRLTVL.

J is TRBJ1-1 and V is TRBV5-6; the match to TRBD1 covers 9 bases. V lost 2 bases and J lost 5; bases outside the gene matches: 1. Germline V gives CDR1 SGHDT, CDR2 YYEEEE. CDR3 size: 13 residues. The CDR3 DNA reads TGTGCCAGCAGCTTCGGGACAGGGACTGAAGCTTTCTTT. Translation: CASSFGTGTEAFF.

A single count supports this clone. The CDR3 DNA follows: TGTGCCAGCAGCATGGGACTAGCGGGAGCTCTAGGCAATGAGCAGTTCTTC. Amino acids: CASSMGLAGALGNEQFF. The chain has TRBV7-2 and TRBJ2-1; 14 bases are shared with TRBD2. Germline CDR1 and CDR2: SGHTA and FQGNSA. The V gene end was trimmed by 5 bases and the J gene end by 6 bases; junction bases not matched to a gene: 9. CDR3 size: 17 residues.

J is TRBJ2-1 and V is TRBV28; D gene uncertain. Trimming took 5 bases from V and 1 from J, leaving 12 bases between them. This CDR3 comprises 15 residues. Per the germline V gene, CDR1 is MDHEN and CDR2 is SYDVKM. CDR3 residues: CASSPPAESYNEQFF. The DNA for the CDR3 is TGTGCCAGCAGTCCCCCCGCGGAGTCCTACAATGAGCAGTTCTTC.

The V gene is TRBV28, the J gene TRBJ2-4; D perhaps matches TRBD1 (6 bases). This CDR3 region has 16 residues. Trimming took 4 bases from V and 5 from J, leaving 18 bases between them. Germline loops: CDR1 MDHEN, CDR2 SYDVKM. The CDR3 DNA is TGTGCCAGCAGTTCCCCAGGGGCCAATGAGGAAAACATTCAGTACTTC. It translates to CASSSPGANEENIQYF.

The rearrangement joins TRBV18 to TRBJ2-5; D is perhaps TRBD1 (5 bases). V was trimmed by 2 bases and J by 7 bases, leaving 11 bases between them. Germline CDR1 and CDR2: KGHSH and LQKENI. CDR3 length: 13 amino acids. DNA of the CDR3: TGTGCCAGCTCACCAAGCCAGGGAAGGACCCAGTACTTC. It codes for CASSPSQGRTQYF.

The gene calls are TRBV6-5 and TRBJ1-2; D is perhaps TRBD1 (5 bases). CDR3 length: 15 residues. In germline, CDR1 is MNHEY, CDR2 SVGAGI. V dropped 6 bases and J dropped 2 bases, with 16 bases sitting between them. The chain's CDR3 is CASRRGGSANYGYTF. DNA of the CDR3: TGTGCCAGCAGGAGGGGAGGAAGCGCCAACTATGGCTACACCTTC.

The chain uses TRBV4-1 and TRBJ1-1; no reliable D call. The ends were cut back, 6 bases at V and 1 base at J, with 15 bases in the middle. The germline V gene has CDR1 MGHRA and CDR2 YSYEKL. The CDR3 totals 15 residues. DNA for the CDR3: TGCGCCAGCAGTCCTCGGGAACAGAGGAACACTGAAGCTTTCTTT. Protein sequence: CASSPREQRNTEAFF.